This TCR beta chain was retrieved from a study of blood T cells in healthy people across ages. Across the whole study: About one barcoded beta molecule per two T cells came from capture by template switching.

The CDR3 contains 15 residues. V lost 0 bases, J lost 0 bases, and 10 bases lay in between. CDR1 is SGHRS and CDR2 is YFSETQ in the germline V gene. The donors, all healthy, were Caucasians living in Russia, aged about 6 to 90. Isolation per sample recovered at least 6 million PBMCs. The second PCR ran roughly 6 to 11 cycles with a sample-barcoded 5' primer and J-beta primers. One entry per CDR3 protein results from TCRdb running MiXCR on the 5' RACE reads. In the table there are about 1.8 million distinct CDR3 sequences, about 49% of which are singletons. V gene TRBV5-1 combines with J gene TRBJ2-7; no firm D call. Sequencing was performed on blood. The origin of this receptor is a woman aged 35 to 49 in good health. Written as DNA, the CDR3 is TGCGCCAGCAGCTTGGATACATCAAGCTCCTACGAGCAGTACTTC. It encodes CASSLDTSSSYEQYF.